These 27 T cell receptor beta chains were all obtained from the same sample, sequenced in a study of identical twins. TCRdb itself ran the 5' RACE reads through MiXCR, one entry per CDR3 protein. The data hold about 690,000 distinct CDR3 sequences, with over 5% observed a single time. The sequencing input was naive T cells sorted from blood. The receptor set was obtained from a man aged 18 to 29 in good health.

J is TRBJ2-1 and V is TRBV4-1; D is undetermined. Trimming shortened V by 4 bases and J by 4 bases, and 17 bases separated the two germline ends. The CDR3 runs 16 residues. Germline V gene sequence: CDR1 MGHRA, CDR2 YSYEKL. The CDR3 DNA sequence: TGCGCCAGCAGCCGGGCTTTGAACCCCAAGTACAATGAGCAGTTCTTC. Amino acid sequence: CASSRALNPKYNEQFF.

To note about this clonotype: Being one base from a much bigger clone, this may be a read error. This chain connects TRBV12-3 or TRBV12-4 to TRBJ2-1; 12 bases are a match to TRBD2. J lost 10 bases, V lost 7 bases, and 8 bases had no gene match. This CDR3 comprises 14 residues. CDR3 sequence: CASINALAGGEQFF. CDR3 DNA sequence: TGTGCCAGCATTAACGCACTAGCGGGAGGAGAGCAGTTCTTC.

This clonotype was observed many times. The gene calls are TRBV20-1 and TRBJ2-7; weak D call: TRBD2 (6 bases). Trimming stripped 4 bases from V and 2 bases from J, with 12 bases between. CDR3 length: 13 amino acids. Germline V gives CDR1 DFQATT, CDR2 SNEGSKA (reference sequence). CDR3 DNA: TGCAGTGCTAAGGACTACTTCACCTACGAGCAGTACGTC. Translated: CSAKDYFTYEQYV.

This clonotype occurred many times. The chain employs TRBV20-1 and TRBJ1-1; 7 bases map to TRBD1. Germline trimming cut 5 bases from V and 3 bases from J; bases unmatched to any gene: 6. CDR3 length equals 13 residues. The germline V gene encodes CDR1 DFQATT and CDR2 SNEGSKA (reference sequence). The CDR3, as DNA: TGCAGTGCTCCCCCACAGGGGTACACTGAAGCTTTCTTT. Translation: CSAPPQGYTEAFF.

There are many counts of this clonotype. The chain combines TRBV15 with TRBJ2-7; 15 nucleotides line up with TRBD2. The length of the CDR3 is 19 residues. The germline V gene has CDR1 LNHNV and CDR2 YYDKDF (reference sequence). V lost 0 bases, J lost 4 bases, and 10 bases stayed unmatched. CDR3 DNA sequence: TGTGCCACCAGCAGAGATTGGGGTTGGGGGACTAGCGGGAGGTACGAGCAGTACGTC. Translation: CATSRDWGWGTSGRYEQYV.

This clonotype was seen a few times. The chain combines TRBV3-1 with TRBJ2-3; D may be TRBD2 (5 bases). The CDR3 is 15 amino acids. Germline loops: CDR1 LGHDT, CDR2 YNNKEL (reference sequence). Trimming shortened V by 4 bases and J by 9 bases, and 20 bases separated the two germline ends. The CDR3 reads CASSLVPSEGSTQYF. The CDR3 coding sequence is TGTGCCAGCAGCCTCGTCCCTTCCGAAGGGAGCACGCAGTATTTT.

This clonotype was detected many times. The rearrangement uses TRBV4-2 and TRBJ2-1; D is possibly TRBD2 (7 bases). CDR3 length equals 17 residues. The V end lost 1 base, the J end lost 8 bases, and 21 bases lay between the germline ends. Germline V gives CDR1 LGHNA, CDR2 YNFKEQ. CDR3 region: CASSQVFGGGGQHEQFF. The CDR3 DNA is TGTGCCAGCAGCCAAGTTTTCGGCGGCGGGGGACAACATGAGCAGTTCTTC.

The chain joins TRBV11-2 to TRBJ2-3; the D gene could be TRBD1 or TRBD2 (6 bases each). Germline assignment: CDR1 SGHAT and CDR2 FQNNGV. V lost 3 bases to trimming and J lost 4 bases, with 14 bases between them. This CDR3 contains 15 residues. CDR3 sequence reads: CASSLEGTSSDTQYF. CDR3 nucleotides: TGTGCCAGCAGCTTGGAGGGGACATCTTCAGATACGCAGTATTTT.

This clonotype was recorded at least ten times. The V gene is TRBV20-1, the J gene TRBJ1-1, with D unresolved. The ends were cut back, 3 bases at V and 0 bases at J, with 14 bases in the middle. The germline CDR1 and CDR2 sequences are DFQATT and SNEGSKA (reference sequence). The CDR3 totals 15 residues. The CDR3 DNA is TGCAGTGCTAGTAAATTAGGGCAGATGAACACTGAAGCTTTCTTT. Translation gives CSASKLGQMNTEAFF.

This clonotype was counted ten times or more. The chain is built from TRBV6-5 and TRBJ1-1, with unresolved D. The CDR3 covers 15 residues. Looked up from germline, CDR1 is MNHEY and CDR2 is SVGAGI. V lost 4 bases and J lost 1, with 13 bases in between. This CDR3 is CASSFGYRENTEAFF. The CDR3 DNA is TGTGCCAGCAGTTTTGGCTACAGAGAGAACACTGAAGCTTTCTTT.

This clonotype was seen a few times. The chain has TRBV6-2 or TRBV6-3 and TRBJ1-5, with 7 bases lining up with TRBD1. CDR3 length equals 14 residues. In germline, CDR1 is MNHEY, CDR2 SVGEGT. Losses at the gene ends were 8 bases for V and 7 bases for J; bases not matched to a gene: 11. CDR3 bases: TGTGCCAGCCTAAGAGACAGGGCAGCGCAGCCCCAGCATTTT. Its translation: CASLRDRAAQPQHF.

This clonotype was recorded many times. The chain joins TRBV7-6 to TRBJ1-1; no reliable D call. This CDR3 region has 15 residues. The germline V and J ends were trimmed by 1 base and 1 base, with 10 bases remaining between them. Germline V gives CDR1 SGHVS, CDR2 FNYEAQ. The CDR3 DNA reads as TGTGCCAGCAGCTTAGATGCGGGAGGGAACACTGAAGCTTTCTTT. Protein sequence: CASSLDAGGNTEAFF.

This clonotype showed up many times. The chain couples TRBV6-2 or TRBV6-3 to TRBJ2-1, with TRBD2 matching 13 bases. The CDR3 runs to 15 residues. In germline, CDR1 is MNHEY, CDR2 SVGEGT. The trim removed 2 bases at V and 8 bases at J, leaving 3 bases unmatched. DNA for the CDR3: TGTGCCAGCAGTTACGGACTAGCGGGAGTCCATGAGCAGTTCTTC. Protein: CASSYGLAGVHEQFF.

This clonotype was seen more than once but under ten times. This chain connects TRBV12-3 or TRBV12-4 to TRBJ2-7, with D unresolved. The CDR3 length is 14 residues. V was shortened by 6 bases and J by 1 base, with 13 bases between the two germline ends. CDR3 nucleotide sequence: TGTGCCAGCAGCCCGCCGACGGCATCCTACGAGCAGTACTTC. It specifies CASSPPTASYEQYF.

The table lists this clonotype with many counts. The CDR3 spells CASLHLLAGYRSDTQYF. The CDR3 DNA reads as TGTGCCAGTCTACATCTACTAGCGGGATATCGATCAGATACGCAGTATTTT. The V and J genes are TRBV19 and TRBJ2-3; 10 nucleotides line up with TRBD2. The length of the CDR3 is 17 residues. The germline CDR1 and CDR2 sequences are LNHDA and SQIVND (reference sequence). Unmatched junction bases numbered 15, after V lost 8 bases and J lost 4 bases.

There are a few counts of this clonotype. The V call is TRBV24-1, the J call TRBJ2-2, with no clear D. The germline CDR1 and CDR2 sequences are KGHDR and SFDVKD. V was cut by 2 bases and J by 0 bases, with 6 bases left in between. This CDR3 comprises 15 residues. DNA of the CDR3: TGTGCCACCAGTGATTGGGAATCGAACACCGGGGAGCTGTTTTTT. Translated, it gives CATSDWESNTGELFF.

This clonotype showed up just a few times. At one end, the junction sequence differs from germline, possibly due to a read error. The gene calls are TRBV13 and TRBJ2-5; the D is unclear. The CDR3 spans 16 residues. Germline V lookup: CDR1 PRHDT, CDR2 FYEKMQ (reference sequence). The CDR3 region has the DNA TGTGCCAGCACCTTAACATCGTCGGAGAATGTGGGGACCCAGTACTTC. Protein product: CASTLTSSENVGTQYF.

V is TRBV11-2 and J is TRBJ2-7; 11 nucleotides match TRBD2. The ends lost 8 bases at V and 7 bases at J; junction bases unmatched: 10. The CDR3 has 14 residues. Germline V gene data show CDR1 as SGHAT and CDR2 as FQNNGV. CDR3 protein: CASQTSGNLREQYV. Here the CDR3 DNA reads TGTGCCAGCCAGACTAGCGGGAACTTGAGGGAGCAGTACGTC.

This clonotype occurred many times. This chain joins TRBV28 and TRBJ2-1; perhaps D is TRBD1 or TRBD2 (5 bases each). The CDR3 is 16 residues long. Germline V gives CDR1 MDHEN, CDR2 SYDVKM. Trimming took off 3 bases at V and 7 bases at J, with 19 bases between the two ends. The CDR3 spells CASSFHPTGPVNEQFF. The CDR3 DNA is TGTGCCAGCAGTTTTCATCCCACGGGGCCTGTGAATGAGCAGTTCTTC.

The chain is built from TRBV7-8 and TRBJ2-3; D gene ambiguous. V lost 0 bases and J 4 bases, leaving 8 bases between the germline ends. CDR1 is SGHVS and CDR2 is FQNEAQ in the germline V gene. This CDR3 contains 14 residues. CDR3 sequence (DNA): TGTGCCAGCAGCTTAGCTCTAAGGTCAGATACGCAGTATTTT. It specifies CASSLALRSDTQYF.

The genes are TRBV4-2 and TRBJ2-7; tentative D call: TRBD1 (6 bases). Germline-derived CDR1 and CDR2 are LGHNA and YNFKEQ. V lost 0 bases to trimming and J lost 3 bases, with 18 bases between them. This CDR3 is built from 17 residues. The CDR3 sequence is CASSQDGAGTTIYEQYF. DNA for the CDR3: TGTGCCAGCAGCCAAGATGGGGCCGGGACAACCATCTACGAGCAGTACTTC.

This clonotype showed up many times. The V call is TRBV20-1, the J call TRBJ2-3; D might be TRBD2 (6 bases). The V gene's germline CDR1 is DFQATT and CDR2 SNEGSKA (reference sequence). Trimming cost V 7 bases and J 6 bases, with 26 bases left between them. The CDR3 extends over 16 amino acids. The CDR3 DNA is TGCAGTGGATTCAGGTCGGGAGATGTGGTTTGGGATACGCAGTATTTT. Protein sequence: CSGFRSGDVVWDTQYF.

This clonotype occurred a few times. The rearrangement joins TRBV9 to TRBJ2-3; tentatively, D is TRBD2 (6 bases). V was shortened by 4 bases and J by 5 bases, with 14 bases between the two germline ends. This CDR3 region has 14 residues. From germline, CDR1 is SGDLS and CDR2 YYNGEE. The CDR3 DNA is TGTGCCAGCAGCCCCGGCCGGCGGGGAGATACGCAGTATTTT. Amino acids: CASSPGRRGDTQYF.

The chain recombines TRBV20-1 with TRBJ1-2, with D possibly matching TRBD1 (5 bases). V was pared by 0 bases and J by 4 bases, with 12 bases between. The CDR3 length is 14 residues. The germline gives CDR1 DFQATT, CDR2 SNEGSKA (reference sequence). The CDR3 here is CSARDSGGGYGYTF. For the CDR3, the DNA is TGCAGTGCTAGAGATTCGGGGGGAGGCTATGGCTACACCTTC.

This clonotype was detected many times. The gene calls are TRBV6-2 or TRBV6-3 and TRBJ2-7; 13 nucleotides line up with TRBD2. V lost 9 bases and J lost 4; bases outside the gene matches: 3. Germline V CDR1 and CDR2: MNHEY, SVGEGT. The CDR3 is 13 residues long. The chain's CDR3 is CASLLAGGYEQYF. As DNA, the CDR3 is TGTGCCAGTCTACTAGCGGGAGGGTACGAGCAGTACTTC.

The chain recombines TRBV5-5 with TRBJ2-2; D unresolved. Germline V gene data show CDR1 as SGHKS and CDR2 as YYEKEE (reference sequence). The CDR3 totals 14 residues. The germline V and J ends were trimmed by 4 bases and 6 bases, with 13 bases remaining between them. As DNA, the CDR3 is TGTGCCAGCAGCCCATTCGACGTGTCCGGGGAGCTGTTTTTT. It translates to CASSPFDVSGELFF. The variable domain in full, completed from reference TRBV5-5 and TRBJ2-2, reads DAGVTQSPTHLIKTRGQQVTLRCSPISGHKSVSWYQQVLGQGPQFIFQYYEKEERGRGNFPDRFSARQFPNYSSELNVNALLLGDSALYLCASSPFDVSGELFFGEGSRLTVL.

The chain joins TRBV4-3 to TRBJ2-1; 9 bases are a match to TRBD2. This CDR3 spans 15 amino acids. The V gene's germline CDR1 is LGHNA and CDR2 YSLEER. V dropped 9 bases and J dropped 3; count of bases not matched to a gene: 9. CDR3 residues: CASSYAGGNYNEQFF. The CDR3 coding sequence is TGCGCCAGTTCTTACGCGGGAGGGAACTACAATGAGCAGTTCTTC.